This TCR beta chain derives from a study of blood T cells in healthy people across ages. This clonotype has a handful of counts. Its antigen is as yet unknown. The CDR3 is made up of 16 amino acids. Germline V lookup: CDR1 MGHRA, CDR2 YSYEKL. The junction had 5 bases not matched to a gene; V was cut back by 0 bases and J by 5 bases. Study results and limitations: Among T cells, TCR beta diversity per million cells dropped roughly linearly as age rose. When set beside aged donors, long-lived donors presented more naive CD4+ cells and higher diversity.

The use of a sample-barcoded 5' primer and a J-beta primer mix characterized a second PCR of roughly 7 to 11 cycles. From the 5' RACE reads, TCRdb called clonotypes with MiXCR, one entry per CDR3 protein. The sample contains some 1.6 million distinct CDR3 sequences, about 35% of which appear only once. The rearrangement links TRBV4-1 to TRBJ2-1; TRBD2 matches at 9 bases. The clonotype was recovered from a woman aged 25-40 years in good health. The sequencing sample was made of blood. Written as DNA, the CDR3 is TGCGCCAGCAGCCAAGATGGGACTAGCAGAGACAATGAGCAGTTCTTC. Its protein product is CASSQDGTSRDNEQFF.